This is a list of T cell receptor beta chains from one sample in a study of T-cell reconstitution after alpha-beta-depleted transplantation in children. Using its own MiXCR run on the PCR reads, TCRdb lists one record per CDR3 protein. This sample has about 460,000 distinct CDR3 sequences, with 10% to 13% found just once. The source material was PBMCs, sampled before TCRalphabeta/CD19-depleted stem cell transplant. The receptors stem from a child between 2 and 9 years old with inherited bone marrow failure, due to receive a stem cell transplant. Both conserved end residues are part of each CDR3. Each record gives: clone size, D gene, J gene, V gene, CDR3 DNA, CDR3 protein. A D gene is named only where the DNA matches it firmly. Clone sizes are given selectively: once, few, many, or a class where the clone is expanded.

>many|TRBD1|TRBJ1-2|TRBV24-1
TGTGCCACCAGTGACCCTCGAAGTCGGCAGGGGGTCTATGGCTACACCTTC
CATSDPRSRQGVYGYTF
>many|-|TRBJ2-7|TRBV27
TGTGCCAGCAGCCAGGGGTATTCCAACGAGCAGTACTTC
CASSQGYSNEQYF
>many|TRBD1|TRBJ1-1|TRBV5-5
TGTGCCAGCAGCTTGGAAGGACAGGGGGTTTACACTGAAGCTTTCTTT
CASSLEGQGVYTEAFF
>many|TRBD1|TRBJ1-2|TRBV5-1
TGCGCCAGCAGCCTACAGGGGGCCGATTATGGCTACACCTTC
CASSLQGADYGYTF
>many|TRBD2|TRBJ2-5|TRBV10-3
TGTGCCATCGGGCCTAGCGGGAGAGAGACCCAGTACTTC
CAIGPSGRETQYF
>many|-|TRBJ2-2|TRBV7-2
TGTGCCAGCAGCTTAGTAGGACTAGGGGGCACCGGGGAGCTGTTTTTT
CASSLVGLGGTGELFF
>few|-|TRBJ1-1|TRBV6-2/TRBV6-3
TGTGCCAGCAGCTGGATCGGGGAGAACACTGAAGCTTTCTTT
CASSWIGENTEAFF
>many|-|TRBJ2-1|TRBV27
TGTGCCACCGCGGTTTACTCCTACAATGAGCAGTTCTTC
CATAVYSYNEQFF
>many|TRBD2|TRBJ2-7|TRBV29-1
TGCAGCGCTGCACCTCGGGGGGCCTACGAGCAGTACTTC
CSAAPRGAYEQYF
>few|-|TRBJ2-1|TRBV12-3/TRBV12-4
TGTGCCAGCAGTTTACCTAGCGCCTACAATGAGCAGTTCTTC
CASSLPSAYNEQFF
>-|-|TRBJ2-5|TRBV20-1
TGCAGTGCTAGAGGGGTTTGGTCGGCCTCAGAGACCCAGTACTTC
CSARGVWSASETQYF
>-|-|TRBJ1-4|TRBV6-2/TRBV6-3
TGTGCCAGCAGTTACTCGGAAAAACTGTTTTTT
CASSYSEKLFF
>-|TRBD2|TRBJ2-5|TRBV7-2
TGTGCCAGCAGCTTACTAGCGGGAAGGTTCTTAGAGACCCAGTACTTC
CASSLLAGRFLETQYF
>many|TRBD1|TRBJ2-3|TRBV20-1
TGCAGTGCTAGAGCCGGGACAGACAGCACAGATACGCAGTATTTT
CSARAGTDSTDTQYF
>few|-|TRBJ2-5|TRBV6-5
TGTGCCAGCAGTTATGGACCCTCCCTTCAAGAGACCCAGTACTTC
CASSYGPSLQETQYF
>-|-|TRBJ2-6|TRBV6-5
TGTGCCAGCAGGAGTTACGGAACGGGGGCCAACGTCCTGACTTTC
CASRSYGTGANVLTF
>many|-|TRBJ2-2|TRBV9
TGTGCCAGCAGCGTAGCACCCGGGAGGAACACCGGGGAGCTGTTTTTT
CASSVAPGRNTGELFF
>many|TRBD1|TRBJ2-3|TRBV7-9
TGTGCCAGCAGCTTAGCTCCGAGGACAGGGGCACCGCAGTATTTT
CASSLAPRTGAPQYF
>many|-|TRBJ2-7|TRBV19
TGTGCCAGTACAGGGTGGGCAGGCGCAGCCTACGAGCAGTACTTC
CASTGWAGAAYEQYF
>many|-|TRBJ2-5|TRBV29-1
TGCAGCGTTGAAGATCTTCAGGTGGCAGTCGAAGAGACCCAGTACTTC
CSVEDLQVAVEETQYF
>many|-|TRBJ1-5|TRBV12-3/TRBV12-4
TGTGCCAGCAGTTTAACCAGGGGCCTCAATCAGCCCCAGCATTTT
CASSLTRGLNQPQHF
>few|-|TRBJ2-1|TRBV29-1
TGCAGCGTTGAACAGTGGACCGAGCGGGACAATGAGCAGTTCTTC
CSVEQWTERDNEQFF
>many|-|TRBJ2-5|TRBV28
TGTGCCACACGAAAGGGGTTTGTAGAGACCCAGTACTTC
CATRKGFVETQYF
>many|-|TRBJ2-7|TRBV27
TGTGCCAGCGCTACCTGGGACTCCTACGAGCAGTACTTC
CASATWDSYEQYF
>many|TRBD2|TRBJ2-1|TRBV10-3
TGTGCCATCAGTGAACTAGCGGGAGGTCCCGGTGAGCAGTTCTTC
CAISELAGGPGEQFF
>many|-|TRBJ1-1|TRBV28
TGTGCCAGCAGTTTATGGGGGCGGGACACTGAAGCTTTCTTT
CASSLWGRDTEAFF
>many|TRBD2|TRBJ2-3|TRBV5-4
TGTGCCAGCAGCGAGGGACTAGTGATCGCAGATACGCAGTATTTT
CASSEGLVIADTQYF
>many|-|TRBJ2-2|TRBV10-3
TGTGCCATCAGTGGGACGGGGGCCACCGGGGAGCTGTTTTTT
CAISGTGATGELFF
>once|-|TRBJ2-1|TRBV7-6
TGTGCCAGCAGCTTAGCGCCCAGCAGAGGCTACAATGAGCAGTTCTTC
CASSLAPSRGYNEQFF
>many|-|TRBJ1-2|TRBV16
TGTGCCAGCAGCCAAGACGAGACCTATGGCTACACCTTC
CASSQDETYGYTF
>many|TRBD2|TRBJ2-1|TRBV6-1
TGTGCCAGCAGACCCGGGACTAGCGGGAGTGGCTACAATGAGCAGTTCTTC
CASRPGTSGSGYNEQFF
>few|-|TRBJ2-5|TRBV28
TGTGCCAGCAGTTTATTACCGGAAGACCAAGAGACCCAGTACTTC
CASSLLPEDQETQYF
>few|-|TRBJ1-1|TRBV5-1
TGCGCCAGCAGCTTGATGGTTAGGGGCGCGGACACTGAAGCTTTCTTT
CASSLMVRGADTEAFF
>many|TRBD2|TRBJ2-3|TRBV14
TGTGCCAGCAGACTAGCGGGAGCCGATACGCAGTATTTT
CASRLAGADTQYF
>many|-|TRBJ2-5|TRBV27
TGTGCCAGCTCCCCAAAGGGCCTCCCCGGAGAGACCCAGTACTTC
CASSPKGLPGETQYF
>few|-|TRBJ1-1|TRBV29-1
TGCAGCGTTGAAAGGGGCTCTGAAGCTTTCTTT
CSVERGSEAFF
>few|TRBD2|TRBJ2-2|TRBV11-2
TGTGCCAGCAGCTCCCGGACTAGCGGGAGGGCCTATGGAACAGGGGAGCTGTTTTTT
CASSSRTSGRAYGTGELFF
>many|TRBD1|TRBJ1-6|TRBV20-1
TGCAGTGCTAGAGATCAGACAGGGGAGGGTTCACCCCTCTACTTT
CSARDQTGEGSPLYF
>-|TRBD2|TRBJ2-7|TRBV20-1
TGCAGTGCTATCTGGAAGACTAGCGGGATTTACGAGCAGTACTTC
CSAIWKTSGIYEQYF
>many|-|TRBJ2-5|TRBV7-9
TGTGCCAGCAGCGCCCCAACGAGGGTTATGGAGACCCAGTACTTC
CASSAPTRVMETQYF
>many|TRBD1|TRBJ2-7|TRBV12-3/TRBV12-4
TGTGCCAGCAGTCGGACAGGGGGCGATGTTAGCCACGAGCAGTACTTC
CASSRTGGDVSHEQYF
>-|TRBD1|TRBJ2-1|TRBV25-1
TGTGCCAGCAGTGAAGTGGGTGACAGGGGGTACAATGAGCAGTTCTTC
CASSEVGDRGYNEQFF
>-|-|TRBJ2-7|TRBV12-3/TRBV12-4
TGTGCCAGCAGTTCTCGGACTCAAAACTACTACGAGCAGTACTTC
CASSSRTQNYYEQYF
>-|TRBD2|TRBJ2-1|TRBV25-1
TGTGCCAGCAGTGAATCAATAGCGGGATTGTACAATGAGCAGTTCTTC
CASSESIAGLYNEQFF
>many|TRBD2|TRBJ2-1|TRBV4-1
TGCGCCAGCAGCCACTGGACTAGCGGGAGGCCTCCCTCCTACAATGAGCAGTTCTTC
CASSHWTSGRPPSYNEQFF